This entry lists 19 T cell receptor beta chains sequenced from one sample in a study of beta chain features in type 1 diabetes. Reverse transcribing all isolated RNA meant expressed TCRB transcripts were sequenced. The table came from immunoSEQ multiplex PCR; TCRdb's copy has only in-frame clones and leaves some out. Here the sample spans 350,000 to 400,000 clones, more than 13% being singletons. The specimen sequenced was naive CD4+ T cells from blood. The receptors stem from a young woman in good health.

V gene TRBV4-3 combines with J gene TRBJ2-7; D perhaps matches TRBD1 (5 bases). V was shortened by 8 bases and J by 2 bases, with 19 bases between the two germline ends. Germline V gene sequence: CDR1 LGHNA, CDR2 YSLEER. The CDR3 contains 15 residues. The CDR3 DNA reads TGCGCCAGCTCTCCAAGAGCAGGGTTCACCTACGAGCAGTACTTC. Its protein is CASSPRAGFTYEQYF.

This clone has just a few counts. CDR3 nucleotides: TGTGCCAGCAGTGGAGCCTACGAGCAGTACTTC. It codes for CASSGAYEQYF. V usage is TRBV28 and J usage is TRBJ2-7; the D is unclear. The V and J ends lost 5 bases and 2 bases respectively, with 4 bases between them. The CDR3 spans 11 residues. CDR1 is MDHEN and CDR2 is SYDVKM in the germline V gene.

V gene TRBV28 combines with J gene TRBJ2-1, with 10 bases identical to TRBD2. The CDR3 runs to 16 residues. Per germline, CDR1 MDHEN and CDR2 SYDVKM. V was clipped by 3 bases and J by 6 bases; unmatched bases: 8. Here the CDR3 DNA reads TGTGCCAGCAGTTTGCTAGCGGGAGTGTTGGGCAATGAGCAGTTCTTC. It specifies CASSLLAGVLGNEQFF.

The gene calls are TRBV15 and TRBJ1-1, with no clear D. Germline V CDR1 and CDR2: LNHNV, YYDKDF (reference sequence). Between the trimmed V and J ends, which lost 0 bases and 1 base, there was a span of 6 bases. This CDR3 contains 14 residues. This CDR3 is CATSRDPGNTEAFF. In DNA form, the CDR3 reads TGTGCCACCAGCAGAGACCCAGGGAACACTGAAGCTTTCTTT.

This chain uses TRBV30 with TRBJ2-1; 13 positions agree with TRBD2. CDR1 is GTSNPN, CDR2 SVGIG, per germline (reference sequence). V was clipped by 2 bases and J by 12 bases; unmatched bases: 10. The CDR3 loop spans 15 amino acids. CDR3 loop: CAWSRGTSGIGGQFF. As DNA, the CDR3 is TGTGCCTGGAGTAGAGGGACTAGCGGGATAGGAGGGCAGTTCTTC.

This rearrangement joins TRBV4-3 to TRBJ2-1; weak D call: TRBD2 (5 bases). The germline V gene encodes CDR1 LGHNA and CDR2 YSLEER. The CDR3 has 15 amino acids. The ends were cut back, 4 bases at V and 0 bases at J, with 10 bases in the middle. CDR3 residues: CASSRTSGSYNEQFF. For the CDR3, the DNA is TGCGCCAGCAGCCGCACAAGCGGCTCCTACAATGAGCAGTTCTTC.

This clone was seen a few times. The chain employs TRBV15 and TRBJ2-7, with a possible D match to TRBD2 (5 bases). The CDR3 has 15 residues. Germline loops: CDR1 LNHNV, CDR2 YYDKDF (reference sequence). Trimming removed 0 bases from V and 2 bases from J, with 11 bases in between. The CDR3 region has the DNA TGTGCCACCAGCAGAGATTCGGGGTTCCCCTACGAGCAGTACTTC. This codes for CATSRDSGFPYEQYF.

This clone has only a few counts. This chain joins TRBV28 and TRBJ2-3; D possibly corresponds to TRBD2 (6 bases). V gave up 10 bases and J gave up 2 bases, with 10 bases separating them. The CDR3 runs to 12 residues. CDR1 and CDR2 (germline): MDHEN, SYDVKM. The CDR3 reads CATGVVTDTQYF. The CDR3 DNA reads TGTGCCACGGGGGTCGTCACAGATACGCAGTATTTT.

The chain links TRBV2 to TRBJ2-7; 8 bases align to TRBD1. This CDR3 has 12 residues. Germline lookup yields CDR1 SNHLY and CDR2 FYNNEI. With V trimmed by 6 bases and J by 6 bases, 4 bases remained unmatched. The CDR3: CASRFTGGEQYF. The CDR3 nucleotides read TGTGCCAGCAGGTTTACAGGGGGCGAGCAGTACTTC.

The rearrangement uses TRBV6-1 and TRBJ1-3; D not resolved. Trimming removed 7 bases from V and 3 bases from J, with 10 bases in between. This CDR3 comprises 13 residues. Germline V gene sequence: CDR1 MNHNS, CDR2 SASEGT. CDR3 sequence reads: CASKTASGNTIYF. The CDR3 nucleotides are TGTGCCAGCAAAACCGCTAGTGGAAACACCATATATTTT.

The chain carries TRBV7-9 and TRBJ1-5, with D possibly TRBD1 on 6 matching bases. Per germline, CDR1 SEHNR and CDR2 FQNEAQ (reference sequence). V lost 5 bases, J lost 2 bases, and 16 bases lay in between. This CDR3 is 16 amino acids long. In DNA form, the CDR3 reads TGTGCCAGCAGCCAACAGGGAGGGGATGGCAATCAGCCCCAGCATTTT. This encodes CASSQQGGDGNQPQHF.

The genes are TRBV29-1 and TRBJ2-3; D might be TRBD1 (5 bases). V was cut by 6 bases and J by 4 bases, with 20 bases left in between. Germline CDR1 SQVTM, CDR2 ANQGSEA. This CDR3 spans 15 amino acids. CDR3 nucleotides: TGCAGCGTCCCGCTTGCCAGGGCCAGCGCAGATACGCAGTATTTT. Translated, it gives CSVPLARASADTQYF.

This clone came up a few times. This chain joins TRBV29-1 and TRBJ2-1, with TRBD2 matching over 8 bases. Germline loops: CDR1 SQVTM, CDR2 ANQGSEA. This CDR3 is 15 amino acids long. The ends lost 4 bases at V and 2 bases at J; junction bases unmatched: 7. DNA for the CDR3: TGCAGCGTTGTACCCAGCGGGGGACCCTACAATGAGCAGTTCTTC. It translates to CSVVPSGGPYNEQFF.

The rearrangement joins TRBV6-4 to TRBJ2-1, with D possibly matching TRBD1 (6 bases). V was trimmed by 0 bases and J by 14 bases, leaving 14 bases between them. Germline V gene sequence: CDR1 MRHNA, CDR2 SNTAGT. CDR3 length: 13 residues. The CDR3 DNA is TGTGCCAGCAGTGACTCGATCAGGGGAAATAAGTTCTTC. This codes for CASSDSIRGNKFF.

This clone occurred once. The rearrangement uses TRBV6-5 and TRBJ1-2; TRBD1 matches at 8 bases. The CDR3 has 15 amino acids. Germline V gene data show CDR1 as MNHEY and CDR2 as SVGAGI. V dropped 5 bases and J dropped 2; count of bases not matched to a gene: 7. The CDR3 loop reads CASSMTGESNYGYTF. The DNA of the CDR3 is TGTGCCAGCAGTATGACAGGGGAAAGCAACTATGGCTACACCTTC.

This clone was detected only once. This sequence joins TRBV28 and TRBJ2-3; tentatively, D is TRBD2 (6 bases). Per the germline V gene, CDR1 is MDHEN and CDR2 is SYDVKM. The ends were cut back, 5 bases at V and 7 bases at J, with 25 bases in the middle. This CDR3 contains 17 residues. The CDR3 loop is CASSPFEGSGSMYTQYF. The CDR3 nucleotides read TGTGCCAGCAGTCCCTTTGAGGGTTCCGGGAGCATGTATACGCAGTATTTT.

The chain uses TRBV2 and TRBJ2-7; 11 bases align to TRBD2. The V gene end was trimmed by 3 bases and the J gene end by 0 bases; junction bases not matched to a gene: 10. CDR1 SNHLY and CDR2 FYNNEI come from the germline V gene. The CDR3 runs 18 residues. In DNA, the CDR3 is TGTGCCAGCAGTGAGCGGGGGCTAGCGGGAGGACTCTCCTACGAGCAGTACTTC. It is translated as CASSERGLAGGLSYEQYF.

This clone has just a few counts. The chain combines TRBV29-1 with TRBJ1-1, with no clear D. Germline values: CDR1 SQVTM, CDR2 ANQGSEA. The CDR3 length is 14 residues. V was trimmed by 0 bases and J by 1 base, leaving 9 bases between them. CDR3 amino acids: CSVEEVQRNTEAFF. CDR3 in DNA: TGCAGCGTTGAAGAGGTACAGAGGAACACTGAAGCTTTCTTT.

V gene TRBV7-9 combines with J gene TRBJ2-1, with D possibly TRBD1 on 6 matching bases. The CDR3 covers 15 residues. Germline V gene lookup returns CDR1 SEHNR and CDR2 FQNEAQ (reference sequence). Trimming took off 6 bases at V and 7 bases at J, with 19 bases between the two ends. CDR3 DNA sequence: TGTGCCAGCAGACCACAAGGGACATGGTGGAATGAGCAGTTCTTC. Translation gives CASRPQGTWWNEQFF.